This T cell receptor (beta chain) was profiled in a study of patients and donors after allogeneic stem cell transplantation. The CDR3 is 14 residues long. V was shortened by 0 bases and J by 10 bases, with 14 bases between the two germline ends. CDR1 is SGHRS, CDR2 YFSETQ, per germline. One entry per CDR3 protein, called by TCRdb with MiXCR from the RT-PCR reads. The sample holds 200,000 to 250,000 distinct CDR3 sequences, roughly 13% seen once. The sample holds a few counts of this clonotype. The chain combines TRBV5-1 with TRBJ2-1; D is uncertain. The TCR was taken from a human donor who was either an allogeneic HSCT recipient or a stem cell or donor lymphocyte infusion donor (not recorded which). It is not recorded whose cells these are; they may come from a transplant donor. What was sequenced was blood, either unsorted or a sorted T cell fraction (not recorded which). CDR3 DNA sequence: TGCGCCAGCAGCTTGGAAGCTTCGGGTGGCGAGCAGTTCTTC. Its protein product is CASSLEASGGEQFF.